The 17 T cell receptor beta chains given below trace back to one sample, sequenced in a study of T cells in Graves' hyperthyroidism and ophthalmopathy. Researchers took RNA transcripts and amplified the TCR beta CDR3 regions from them. The TCR CDR3 was amplified in a first-round RT-PCR using the HTBI primer set. In TCRdb, the multiplex PCR reads were re-called with MiXCR into one record per CDR3 protein. The sample holds about 720,000 distinct CDR3 sequences, about a sixth seen once. Input material: blood. These receptors all come from a man aged 18 to 30 with Graves' hyperthyroidism.

This clonotype was observed a handful of times. The V call is TRBV28, the J call TRBJ2-3, with D perhaps TRBD2 (6 bases). CDR1 is MDHEN, CDR2 SYDVKM, per germline. V lost 5 bases, J lost 4 bases, and 13 bases lay in between. The CDR3 consists of 14 residues. For the CDR3, the DNA is TGTGCCAGCAGTGCGGGACCGGCACCAGATACGCAGTATTTT. Translation gives CASSAGPAPDTQYF.

V and J are TRBV7-2 and TRBJ2-7, with D tentatively TRBD1 or TRBD2 (7 bases each). V gave up 6 bases and J gave up 4 bases, with 19 bases separating them. This CDR3 spans 15 amino acids. CDR1 is SGHTA, CDR2 FQGNSA, per germline. Here the CDR3 reads CASSEGAGGVYEQYF. The CDR3 DNA follows: TGTGCCAGCAGTGAGGGGGCAGGGGGGGTTTACGAGCAGTACTTC.

In its sample, this clonotype was seen many times. This rearrangement joins TRBV18 to TRBJ2-2; D is uncertain. V lost 3 bases and J lost 6, with 8 bases in between. The V gene's germline CDR1 is KGHSH and CDR2 LQKENI. The length of the CDR3 is 13 residues. CDR3 amino acids: CASSPDLAGELFF. As DNA, the CDR3 is TGTGCCAGCTCACCGGATCTGGCCGGGGAGCTGTTTTTT.

The genes are TRBV6-1 and TRBJ2-5; possible D gene TRBD2, 5 bases. The CDR3 is 13 residues long. Trimming left V 4 bases short and J 5 bases short, with 11 bases between. Germline V lookup: CDR1 MNHNS, CDR2 SASEGT. CDR3 sequence: CASSGRVMETQYF. The CDR3 DNA reads as TGTGCCAGCAGTGGGCGGGTGATGGAGACCCAGTACTTC.

The V and J genes are TRBV20-1 and TRBJ2-5; 8 nucleotides align to TRBD2. The CDR3 length is 13 residues. CDR1 and CDR2 (germline): DFQATT, SNEGSKA (reference sequence). V was pared by 6 bases and J by 4 bases, with 7 bases of the junction left unmatched. CDR3 sequence (DNA): TGCAGTGCCACCAGCGGGAGAGGAGAGACCCAGTACTTC. It translates to CSATSGRGETQYF.

This clonotype was detected only a few times. The V call is TRBV29-1, the J call TRBJ2-7, with D possibly TRBD1 on 6 matching bases. This CDR3 is built from 12 residues. Germline CDR1 and CDR2: SQVTM and ANQGSEA. V was trimmed by 7 bases and J by 2 bases, leaving 12 bases between them. CDR3 nucleotide sequence: TGCAGCGGCCGAGGACAGACCTACGAGCAGTACTTC. Protein product: CSGRGQTYEQYF.

This clonotype was detected only a few times. J is TRBJ2-7 and V is TRBV28; D might be TRBD1 or TRBD2, each matching 5 bases. V gave up 6 bases and J gave up 0 bases, with 12 bases separating them. The CDR3 consists of 14 residues. Germline V lookup: CDR1 MDHEN, CDR2 SYDVKM. DNA for the CDR3: TGTGCCAGCAGAGATCCGGGACCCTCCTACGAGCAGTACTTC. Its protein is CASRDPGPSYEQYF.

CDR3: CASSLGSVRGSTEAFF. The CDR3 DNA reads as TGTGCCAGCAGCTTGGGGTCGGTACGGGGAAGTACTGAAGCTTTCTTT. The V call is TRBV5-5, the J call TRBJ1-1; D remains unclear. This CDR3 region has 16 residues. Per germline, CDR1 SGHKS and CDR2 YYEKEE (reference sequence). Trimming shortened V by 0 bases and J by 5 bases, and 17 bases separated the two germline ends.

This clonotype was observed at least ten times. The chain joins TRBV27 to TRBJ2-7; 8 nucleotides match TRBD1. This CDR3 is built from 15 residues. CDR1 and CDR2 (germline): MNHEY, SMNVEV (reference sequence). V gave up 4 bases and J gave up 2 bases; unmatched junction bases: 7. The CDR3 nucleotides read TGTGCCAGCAGTTCCGTAGGACAGGGAGCCTACGAGCAGTACTTC. Its translation: CASSSVGQGAYEQYF.

Ten or more counts support this clonotype. The V and J genes are TRBV2 and TRBJ2-2; a possible D gene is TRBD2 (5 bases). Trimming took off 3 bases at V and 5 bases at J, with 10 bases between the two ends. CDR1 SNHLY and CDR2 FYNNEI come from the germline V gene. The CDR3 spans 14 residues. The CDR3 is CASSDRGWTGELFF. The CDR3, as DNA: TGTGCCAGCAGTGACCGGGGATGGACCGGGGAGCTGTTTTTT.

Many counts were recorded for this clonotype. V gene TRBV28 combines with J gene TRBJ2-5, with TRBD1 matching 9 bases. The germline V gene encodes CDR1 MDHEN and CDR2 SYDVKM. V dropped 5 bases and J dropped 6; count of bases not matched to a gene: 10. The CDR3 length is 15 residues. In nucleotides, the CDR3 is TGTGCCAGCAGTGGCCGGGACAGGGCGCCCCAGACCCAGTACTTC. Translated: CASSGRDRAPQTQYF.

Only a few counts were recorded for this clonotype. The chain has TRBV3-1 and TRBJ1-6; 10 bases map to TRBD1. This CDR3 is 14 amino acids long. The junction had 7 bases not matched to a gene; V was cut back by 8 bases and J by 9 bases. CDR1 is LGHDT and CDR2 is YNNKEL in the germline V gene (reference sequence). The chain's CDR3 is CASGGTGATSPLHF. CDR3 sequence (DNA): TGTGCCAGCGGAGGGACAGGGGCGACTTCACCCCTCCACTTT. Drawing the rest from reference TRBV3-1 and TRBJ1-6, the complete variable domain is DTAVSQTPKYLVTQMGNDKSIKCEQNLGHDTMYWYKQDSKKFLKIMFSYNNKELIINETVPNRFSPKSPDKAHLNLHINSLELGDSAVYFCASGGTGATSPLHFGNGTRLTVT.

Ten or more counts support this clonotype. V usage is TRBV20-1 and J usage is TRBJ2-5, with 7 bases lining up with TRBD2. The CDR3 totals 17 residues. Germline V gene data show CDR1 as DFQATT and CDR2 as SNEGSKA (reference sequence). The trim removed 0 bases at V and 4 bases at J, leaving 14 bases unmatched. The CDR3 spells CSARELQWGRASETQYF. As DNA, the CDR3 is TGCAGTGCTAGAGAGCTCCAATGGGGGAGGGCCTCAGAGACCCAGTACTTC.

V and J are TRBV5-5 and TRBJ1-1; tentative D call: TRBD1 (5 bases). V was clipped by 2 bases and J by 3 bases, with 14 bases between them. The CDR3 length is 15 residues. The germline gives CDR1 SGHKS, CDR2 YYEKEE (reference sequence). CDR3 sequence: CASSFQQWDYTEAFF. CDR3 in DNA: TGTGCCAGCAGCTTCCAGCAATGGGACTACACTGAAGCTTTCTTT.

This clonotype showed up many times. J is TRBJ1-1 and V is TRBV6-2 or TRBV6-3; D not certain. CDR3 length equals 15 residues. Trimming took 6 bases from V and 1 from J, leaving 15 bases between them. From germline, CDR1 is MNHEY and CDR2 SVGEGT. The CDR3 DNA reads TGTGCCAGCAGACCTCCGGGGATTTCGAACACTGAAGCTTTCTTT. It translates to CASRPPGISNTEAFF.

This clonotype appeared a few times. CDR3 nucleotide sequence: TGTGCCAGCAGCAGGGACTCAGGTGGGGCTTTCTTT. It codes for CASSRDSGGAFF. V and J are TRBV9 and TRBJ1-1; maybe TRBD1 (5 bases). The germline V gene encodes CDR1 SGDLS and CDR2 YYNGEE. CDR3 size: 12 residues. V was shortened by 4 bases and J by 11 bases, with 15 bases between the two germline ends.

There are a few counts of this clonotype. This chain uses TRBV18 with TRBJ2-1; D is perhaps TRBD2 (6 bases). This CDR3 spans 16 amino acids. V dropped 2 bases and J dropped 7 bases, with 18 bases sitting between them. CDR1 and CDR2 (germline): KGHSH, LQKENI. The CDR3 coding sequence is TGTGCCAGCTCACCAAGGAGGCAGGGCCGGGGGAATGAGCAGTTCTTC. This codes for CASSPRRQGRGNEQFF.